Listed below are T cell receptor beta chains from one sample, sequenced in a study of cytomegalovirus exposure and HLA in healthy donors. Measured with immunoSEQ multiplex PCR; TCRdb has only the in-frame clones, and not every one. The table lists 65,000 to 95,000 clones, with approximately 1.5% in the top ten. Sequencing input: PBMCs. These receptor sequences come from a woman between 55 and 75 years old in good health and CMV-seronegative. The CDR3 runs from the conserved cysteine through the conserved F or W. Each record gives: D gene, V gene, J gene, CDR3 protein, CDR3 DNA. D genes are given only for firm matches.

>NA|TRBV18|TRBJ1-1
CASSPAQKNTEAFF
TGTGCCAGCTCACCAGCACAAAAGAACACTGAAGCTTTCTTT
>NA|TRBV21-1|TRBJ1-2
CASSKCGLDQGARGYTF
TGTGCCAGCAGCAAATGCGGGCTCGACCAGGGGGCGCGGGGCTACACCTTC
>NA|TRBV12-2|TRBJ2-7
CASPGSGDPSYEQYF
TGTGCAAGTCCTGGATCGGGAGACCCCTCCTACGAGCAGTACTTC
>NA|TRBV15|TRBJ2-2
CATSRDAGYTGELFF
TGTGCCACCAGCAGAGATGCGGGATACACCGGGGAGCTGTTTTTT
>NA|TRBV6-1|TRBJ1-1
CASTATVGNTEAFF
TGTGCCAGCACTGCGACAGTGGGGAACACTGAAGCTTTCTTT
>NA|TRBV7-9|TRBJ1-2
CASSFGDGYTF
TGTGCCAGCAGCTTCGGGGATGGCTACACCTTC
>NA|TRBV5-1|TRBJ2-5
CASSLGSRQDQETQYF
TGCGCCAGCAGCTTGGGCTCTAGACAGGACCAAGAGACCCAGTACTTC
>TRBD2|TRBV13|TRBJ2-7
CASSPPTSGNTYEQYF
TGTGCCAGCAGCCCCCCGACTAGCGGGAATACCTACGAGCAGTACTTC
>TRBD2|TRBV18|TRBJ2-5
CASSPRSSGSPREETQYF
TGTGCCAGCTCACCACGCTCTAGCGGGAGTCCTCGGGAGGAGACCCAGTACTTC
>NA|TRBV7-9|TRBJ2-5
CASSIGMHGETQYF
TGTGCCAGCAGCATCGGGATGCATGGAGAGACCCAGTACTTC
>NA|TRBV28|TRBJ1-1
CASSRIGGNTEAFF
TGTGCCAGCAGTAGAATCGGGGGGAACACTGAAGCTTTCTTT
>TRBD2|TRBV10-3|TRBJ2-3
CAIRPTSGISDAQYF
TGTGCCATCAGGCCGACTAGCGGGATTTCCGATGCGCAGTATTTT
>TRBD2|TRBV9|TRBJ2-7
CASSVEGLAAQYF
TGTGCCAGCAGCGTAGAGGGACTAGCCGCGCAGTACTTC
>TRBD1|TRBV6-5|TRBJ2-3
CASTGPGQGADTQYF
TGTGCCAGCACCGGACCAGGGCAGGGGGCAGATACGCAGTATTTT
>TRBD1|TRBV27|TRBJ2-7
CASRLGTGGGTYEQYF
TGTGCCAGCAGACTCGGGACAGGGGGCGGCACCTACGAGCAGTACTTC
>NA|TRBV5-1|TRBJ2-2
CASSLGSGMNTGELFF
TGCGCCAGCAGCTTGGGTAGCGGAATGAACACCGGGGAGCTGTTTTTT
>NA|TRBV11-2|TRBJ1-3
CASSPALDPGNTIYF
TGTGCCAGCAGCCCAGCCCTAGACCCTGGAAACACCATATATTTT
>NA|TRBV5-6|TRBJ1-2
CASSPAGLSTGFSYGYTF
TGTGCCAGCAGCCCAGCCGGTCTCAGTACAGGCTTCAGCTATGGCTACACCTTC
>NA|TRBV11-2|TRBJ2-3
CASSKPRDTDTQYF
TGTGCCAGCAGCAAACCAAGAGACACAGATACGCAGTATTTT
>NA|TRBV19|TRBJ2-4
CATNGQNKNIQYF
TGTGCCACAAACGGACAGAACAAAAACATTCAGTACTTC
>NA|TRBV5-1|TRBJ1-1
CASSSAGERLTEAFF
TGCGCCAGCAGCTCCGCAGGGGAGCGTTTGACTGAAGCTTTCTTT
>TRBD1|TRBV4-2|TRBJ2-7
CASSQDPGTGGASYEQYF
TGTGCCAGCAGCCAAGATCCAGGAACAGGGGGCGCGTCCTACGAGCAGTACTTC
>NA|TRBV27|TRBJ1-2
CASSLSAGGGGGYTF
TGTGCCAGCAGTTTATCGGCGGGGGGAGGGGGTGGCTACACCTTC
>TRBD1|TRBV7-2|TRBJ1-5
CASSRWTGGNQPQHF
TGTGCCAGCAGCCGCTGGACAGGGGGCAATCAGCCCCAGCATTTT
>NA|TRBV19|TRBJ2-6
CASSLPRDSNVLTF
TGTGCCAGTAGTCTACCCCGAGACTCCAATGTCCTGACTTTC
>NA|TRBV7-9|TRBJ2-7
CASSSQYEQYF
TGTGCCAGCAGCTCCCAGTACGAGCAGTACTTC
>TRBD1|TRBV7-9|TRBJ1-5
CASSLGQARIGPQHF
TGTGCCAGCAGCTTGGGACAGGCCCGAATTGGGCCCCAGCATTTT
>TRBD2|TRBV30|TRBJ2-1
CAWSGGAGGPGSYNEQFF
TGTGCCTGGAGTGGGGGAGCGGGAGGGCCGGGGTCCTACAATGAGCAGTTCTTC
>NA|TRBV15|TRBJ1-5
CATSRDQGRTQPQHF
TGTGCCACCAGCAGAGATCAGGGTAGAACTCAGCCCCAGCATTTT
>NA|TRBV28|TRBJ2-7
CASTPWTVGNYEQYF
TGTGCCAGCACCCCCTGGACAGTAGGGAACTACGAGCAGTACTTC
>TRBD2|TRBV27|TRBJ2-7
CASSLRERDRTPYEQYF
TGTGCCAGCAGTTTAAGAGAGCGGGACCGAACTCCCTACGAGCAGTACTTC
>NA|TRBV25-1|TRBJ2-7
CASSDSRFPYEQYF
TGTGCCAGCAGTGACTCCAGGTTTCCCTACGAGCAGTACTTC
>NA|TRBV7-8|TRBJ1-3
CASSLASNTIYF
TGTGCCAGCAGCTTAGCATCGAACACCATATATTTT
>NA|TRBV2|TRBJ2-7
CASNRDFPSAYEQYF
TGTGCCAGCAACCGTGACTTCCCCTCTGCCTACGAGCAGTACTTC
>TRBD1|TRBV2|TRBJ1-2
CASSERGTAGGYTF
TGTGCCAGCAGTGAACGGGGGACAGCCGGAGGCTACACCTTC
>TRBD2|TRBV5-1|TRBJ2-1
CASSLEGTSGEQFF
TGCGCCAGCAGCTTGGAAGGGACTAGCGGCGAGCAGTTCTTC
>NA|TRBV28|TRBJ2-5
CASSPQDQETQYF
TGTGCCAGCAGTCCCCAGGACCAAGAGACCCAGTACTTC
>TRBD2|TRBV11-2|TRBJ2-1
CASSSSGRASEQFF
TGTGCCAGCAGTTCGAGCGGGAGGGCCTCCGAGCAGTTCTTC
>TRBD1|TRBV27|TRBJ2-7
CASSSRDRENSYEQYF
TGTGCCAGCAGTTCCAGAGACAGGGAAAACTCCTACGAGCAGTACTTC
>TRBD1|TRBV28|TRBJ1-5
CASSSDRGRQPQHF
TGTGCCAGCAGTTCCGACAGGGGACGACAGCCCCAGCATTTT
>NA|TRBV21-1|TRBJ2-1
CAKPRQGRISGNEQFF
TGTGCCAAACCTCGGCAGGGTAGAATCTCCGGCAATGAGCAGTTCTTC
>TRBD1|TRBV5-4|TRBJ2-2
CASNRGMGQTNTGELFF
TGTGCCAGCAACCGAGGTATGGGACAGACGAACACCGGGGAGCTGTTTTTT
>TRBD2|TRBV27|TRBJ2-7
CASRLAGGLTTTYEQYF
TGTGCCAGCAGGCTAGCGGGAGGTCTTACCACAACCTACGAGCAGTACTTC